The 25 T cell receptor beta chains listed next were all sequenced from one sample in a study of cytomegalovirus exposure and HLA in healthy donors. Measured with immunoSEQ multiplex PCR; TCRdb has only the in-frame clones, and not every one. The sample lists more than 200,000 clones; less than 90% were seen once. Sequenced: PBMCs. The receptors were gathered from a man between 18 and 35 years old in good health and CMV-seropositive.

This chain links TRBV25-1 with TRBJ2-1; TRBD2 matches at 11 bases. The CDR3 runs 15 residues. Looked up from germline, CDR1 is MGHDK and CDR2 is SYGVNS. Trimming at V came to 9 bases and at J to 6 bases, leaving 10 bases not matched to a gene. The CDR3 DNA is TGTGCCAGTCGATCGGGACTAGCGGATTCCAATGAGCAGTTCTTC. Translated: CASRSGLADSNEQFF.

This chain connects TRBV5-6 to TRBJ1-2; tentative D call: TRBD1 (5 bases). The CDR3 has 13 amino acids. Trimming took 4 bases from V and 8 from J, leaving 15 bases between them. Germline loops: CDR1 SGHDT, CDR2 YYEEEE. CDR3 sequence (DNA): TGTGCCAGCAGCCCCCTCGGGGAGGGGGGCTACACCTTC. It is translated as CASSPLGEGGYTF.

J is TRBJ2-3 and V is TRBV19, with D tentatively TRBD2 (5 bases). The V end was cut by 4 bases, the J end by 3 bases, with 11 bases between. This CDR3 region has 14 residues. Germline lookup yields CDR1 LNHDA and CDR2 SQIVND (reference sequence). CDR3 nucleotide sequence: TGTGCCAGTAGTAAGGACTTGGAGACAGATACGCAGTATTTT. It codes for CASSKDLETDTQYF.

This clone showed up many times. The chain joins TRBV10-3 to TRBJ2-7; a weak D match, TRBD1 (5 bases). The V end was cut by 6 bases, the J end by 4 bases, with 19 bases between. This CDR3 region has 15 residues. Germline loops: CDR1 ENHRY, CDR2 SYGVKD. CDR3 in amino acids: CAISDLSTDKYEQYF. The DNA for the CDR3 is TGTGCCATCAGCGACCTAAGCACGGACAAATACGAGCAGTACTTC.

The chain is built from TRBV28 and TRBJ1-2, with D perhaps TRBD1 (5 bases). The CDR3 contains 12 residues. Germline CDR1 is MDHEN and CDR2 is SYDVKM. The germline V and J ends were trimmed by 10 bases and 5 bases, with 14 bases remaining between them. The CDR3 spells CATKTTEYGYTF. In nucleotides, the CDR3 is TGTGCCACCAAAACGACAGAGTATGGCTACACCTTC.

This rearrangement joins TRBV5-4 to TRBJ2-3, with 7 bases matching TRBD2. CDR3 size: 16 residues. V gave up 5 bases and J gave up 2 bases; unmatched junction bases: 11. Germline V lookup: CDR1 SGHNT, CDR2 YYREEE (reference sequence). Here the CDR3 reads CASRFTAGTNTDTQYF. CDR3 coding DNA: TGTGCCAGCAGATTTACAGCGGGGACCAACACAGATACGCAGTATTTT.

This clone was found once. CDR3 DNA sequence: TGCGCCAGCAGCTTGCGACAGGGACCCTACGAGCAGTACTTC. Translating it yields CASSLRQGPYEQYF. The rearrangement joins TRBV5-1 to TRBJ2-7, with 7 bases matching TRBD1. The germline V gene has CDR1 SGHRS and CDR2 YFSETQ. CDR3 length: 14 amino acids. The trim removed 1 base at V and 2 bases at J, leaving 3 bases unmatched.

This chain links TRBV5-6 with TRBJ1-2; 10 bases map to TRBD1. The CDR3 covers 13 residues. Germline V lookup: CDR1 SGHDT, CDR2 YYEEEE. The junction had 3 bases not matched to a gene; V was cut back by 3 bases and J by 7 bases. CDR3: CASSSDRGTGYTF. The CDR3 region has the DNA TGTGCCAGCAGCTCGGACAGGGGGACTGGCTACACCTTC.

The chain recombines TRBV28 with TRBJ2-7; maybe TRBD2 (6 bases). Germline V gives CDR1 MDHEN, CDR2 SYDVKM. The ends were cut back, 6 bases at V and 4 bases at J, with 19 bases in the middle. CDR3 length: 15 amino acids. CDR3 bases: TGTGCCAGCAGAACTACTAGCAATCCCTTATACGAGCAGTACTTC. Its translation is CASRTTSNPLYEQYF.

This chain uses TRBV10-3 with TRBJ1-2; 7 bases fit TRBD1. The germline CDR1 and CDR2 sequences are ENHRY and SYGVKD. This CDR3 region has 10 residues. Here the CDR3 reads CGKTGVCYTF. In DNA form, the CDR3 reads TGTGGAAAAACAGGGGTATGCTACACCTTC.

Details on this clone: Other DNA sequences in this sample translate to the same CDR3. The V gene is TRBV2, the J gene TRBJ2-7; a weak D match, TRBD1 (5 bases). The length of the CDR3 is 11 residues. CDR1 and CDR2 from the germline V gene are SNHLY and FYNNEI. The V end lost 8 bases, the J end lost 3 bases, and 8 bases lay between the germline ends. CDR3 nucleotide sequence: TGTGCCAGCGGAGACAGCTACGAGCAGTACTTC. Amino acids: CASGDSYEQYF.

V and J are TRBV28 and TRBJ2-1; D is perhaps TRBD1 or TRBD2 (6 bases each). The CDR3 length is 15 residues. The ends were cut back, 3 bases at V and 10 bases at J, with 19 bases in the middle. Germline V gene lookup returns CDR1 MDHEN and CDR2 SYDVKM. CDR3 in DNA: TGTGCCAGCAGTTTGGGACTTACCGAGGGGGGCGAGCAGTTCTTC. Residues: CASSLGLTEGGEQFF.

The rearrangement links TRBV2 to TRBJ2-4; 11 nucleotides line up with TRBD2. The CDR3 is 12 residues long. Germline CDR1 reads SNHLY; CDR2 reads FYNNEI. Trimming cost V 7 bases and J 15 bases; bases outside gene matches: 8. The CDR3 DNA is TGTGCCAGCACTCTAGCGGGAGGTCCGGGGTACTTC. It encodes CASTLAGGPGYF. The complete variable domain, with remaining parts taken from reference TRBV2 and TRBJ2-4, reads EPEVTQTPSHQVTQMGQEVILRCVPISNHLYFYWYRQILGQKVEFLVSFYNNEISEKSEIFDDQFSVERPDGSNFTLKIRSTKLEDSAMYFCASTLAGGPGYFGAGTRLSVL.

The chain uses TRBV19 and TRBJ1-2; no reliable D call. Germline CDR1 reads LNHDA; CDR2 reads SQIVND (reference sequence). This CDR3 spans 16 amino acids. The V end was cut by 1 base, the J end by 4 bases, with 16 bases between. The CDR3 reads CASSIARSNPLYGYTF. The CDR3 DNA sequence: TGTGCCAGTAGTATAGCTCGATCAAATCCCCTCTATGGCTACACCTTC.

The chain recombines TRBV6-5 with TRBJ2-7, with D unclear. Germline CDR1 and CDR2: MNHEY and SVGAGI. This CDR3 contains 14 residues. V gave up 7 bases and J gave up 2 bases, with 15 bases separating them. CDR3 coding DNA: TGTGCCAGCAAGGGTCCAGCGCTTCCCTACGAGCAGTACTTC. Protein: CASKGPALPYEQYF.

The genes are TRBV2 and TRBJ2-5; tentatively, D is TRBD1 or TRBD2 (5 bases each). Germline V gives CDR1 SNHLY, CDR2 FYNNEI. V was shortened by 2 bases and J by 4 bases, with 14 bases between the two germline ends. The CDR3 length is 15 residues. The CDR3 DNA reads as TGTGCCAGCAGTGAACCCGCTGGGACGGCAGAGACCCAGTACTTC. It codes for CASSEPAGTAETQYF.

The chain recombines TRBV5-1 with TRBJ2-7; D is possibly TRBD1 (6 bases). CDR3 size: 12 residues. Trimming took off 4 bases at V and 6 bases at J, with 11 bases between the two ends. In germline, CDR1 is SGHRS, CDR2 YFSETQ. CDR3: CASSVQGAEQYF. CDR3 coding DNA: TGCGCCAGCAGCGTACAGGGAGCCGAGCAGTACTTC.

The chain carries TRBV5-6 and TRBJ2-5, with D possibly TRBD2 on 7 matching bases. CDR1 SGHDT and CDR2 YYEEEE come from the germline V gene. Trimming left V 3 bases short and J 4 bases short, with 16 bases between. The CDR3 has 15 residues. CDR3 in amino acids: CASSYGRGRRETQYF. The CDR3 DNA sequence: TGTGCCAGCAGCTATGGGCGGGGGCGGCGAGAGACCCAGTACTTC.

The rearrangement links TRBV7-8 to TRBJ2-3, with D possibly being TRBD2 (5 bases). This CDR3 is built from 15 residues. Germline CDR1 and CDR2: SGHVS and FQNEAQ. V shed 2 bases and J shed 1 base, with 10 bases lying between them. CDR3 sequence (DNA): TGTGCCAGCAGCTTACAGCGGAGAGGCACAGATACGCAGTATTTT. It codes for CASSLQRRGTDTQYF.

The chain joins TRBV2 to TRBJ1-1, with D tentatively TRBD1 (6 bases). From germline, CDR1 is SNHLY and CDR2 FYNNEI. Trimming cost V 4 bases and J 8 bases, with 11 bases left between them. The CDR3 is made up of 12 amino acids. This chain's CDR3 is CASSVWGGEAFF. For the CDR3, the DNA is TGTGCCAGCAGTGTCTGGGGGGGCGAAGCTTTCTTT.

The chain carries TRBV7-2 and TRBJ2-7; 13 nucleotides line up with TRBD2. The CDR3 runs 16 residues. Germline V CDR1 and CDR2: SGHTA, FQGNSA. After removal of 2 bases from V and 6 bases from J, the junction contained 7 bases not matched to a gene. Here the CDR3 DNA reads TGTGCCAGCAGCTTAACCCCGACTAGCGGGAGGATCGAGCAGTACTTC. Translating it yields CASSLTPTSGRIEQYF.

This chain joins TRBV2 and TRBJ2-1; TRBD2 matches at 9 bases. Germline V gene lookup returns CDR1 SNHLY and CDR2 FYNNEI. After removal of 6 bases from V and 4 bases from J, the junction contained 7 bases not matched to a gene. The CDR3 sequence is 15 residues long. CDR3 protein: CASRVGLAGYNEQFF. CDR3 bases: TGTGCCAGCAGAGTGGGCCTAGCGGGGTACAATGAGCAGTTCTTC.

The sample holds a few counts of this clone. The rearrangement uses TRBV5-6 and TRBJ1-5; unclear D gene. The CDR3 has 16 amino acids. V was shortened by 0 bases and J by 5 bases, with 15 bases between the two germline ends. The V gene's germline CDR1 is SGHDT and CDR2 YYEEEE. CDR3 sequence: CASSLGGAGRDQPQHF. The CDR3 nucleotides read TGTGCCAGCAGCTTGGGGGGAGCAGGTCGTGATCAGCCCCAGCATTTT.

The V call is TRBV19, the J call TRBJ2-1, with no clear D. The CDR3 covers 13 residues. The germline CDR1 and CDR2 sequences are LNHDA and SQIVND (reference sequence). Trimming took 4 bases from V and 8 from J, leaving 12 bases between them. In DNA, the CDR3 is TGTGCCAGTAGTAACATACCTGGAGATGAGCAGTTCTTC. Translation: CASSNIPGDEQFF.

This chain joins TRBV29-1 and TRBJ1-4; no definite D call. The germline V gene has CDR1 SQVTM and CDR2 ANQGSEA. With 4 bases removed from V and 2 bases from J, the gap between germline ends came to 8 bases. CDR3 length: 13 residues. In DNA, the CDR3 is TGCAGCGTTGGGATGGGGACTAATGAAAAACTGTTTTTT. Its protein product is CSVGMGTNEKLFF.